The 20 T cell receptor beta chains given below trace back to one sample, sequenced in a study of Ad26.COV2.S vaccination and SARS-CoV-2 variants. Treatment here: around 19 received Ad26.COV2.S at low or high dose, single or two shots; five or six received placebo; per-sample allocation not given. After the first vaccine or placebo injection, samples were drawn on day 63. Sequencing was performed with immunoSEQ multiplex PCR; in TCRdb, only in-frame clones are kept and a portion is missing. The table includes about 480,000 clones, roughly 89% detected once. The sequenced sample was peripheral blood, obtained in a trial of Ad26.COV2.S vaccine versus placebo. All receptors derive from a person aged 18-60 years who received the Ad26.COV2.S COVID-19 vaccine or a placebo.

The chain has TRBV30 and TRBJ1-1, with D unresolved. There are 13 residues in the CDR3. The V gene's germline CDR1 is GTSNPN and CDR2 SVGIG (reference sequence). With 4 bases removed from V and 0 bases from J, the gap between germline ends came to 9 bases. The CDR3 is CAWIRDMNTEAFF. Written as DNA, the CDR3 is TGTGCCTGGATTAGAGACATGAACACTGAAGCTTTCTTT.

This clone came up a few times. The genes are TRBV19 and TRBJ1-1; possibly TRBD1 for D (6 bases). Germline CDR1 and CDR2: LNHDA and SQIVND (reference sequence). The CDR3 covers 13 residues. With 10 bases removed from V and 7 bases from J, the gap between germline ends came to 19 bases. The CDR3 nucleotides read TGTGCCACCATGAGGGGGGTGAAAGATGAAGCTTTCTTT. Translating it yields CATMRGVKDEAFF. Supplemented by reference TRBV19 and TRBJ1-1, the full variable domain reads DGGITQSPKYLFRKEGQNVTLSCEQNLNHDAMYWYRQDPGQGLRLIYYSQIVNDFQKGDIAEGYSVSREKKESFPLTVTSAQKNPTAFYLCATMRGVKDEAFFGQGTRLTVV.

V usage is TRBV19 and J usage is TRBJ1-5, with 7 positions matching TRBD1. CDR1 is LNHDA, CDR2 SQIVND, per germline (reference sequence). V gave up 0 bases and J gave up 7 bases; unmatched junction bases: 9. The CDR3 is 16 residues long. The chain's CDR3 is CASSIDRGRGGQPQHF. In DNA form, the CDR3 reads TGTGCCAGTAGTATAGATCGGGGCAGGGGGGGCCAGCCCCAGCATTTT. Full variable domain (remainder filled in from reference TRBV19 and TRBJ1-5): DGGITQSPKYLFRKEGQNVTLSCEQNLNHDAMYWYRQDPGQGLRLIYYSQIVNDFQKGDIAEGYSVSREKKESFPLTVTSAQKNPTAFYLCASSIDRGRGGQPQHFGDGTRLSIL.

V gene TRBV18 combines with J gene TRBJ2-7, with 8 bases that match TRBD2. V shed 3 bases and J 2 bases; nucleotides not matched to a gene: 3. This CDR3 has 14 residues. CDR1 and CDR2 (germline): KGHSH, LQKENI. The CDR3 nucleotides read TGTGCCAGCTCACCCCCGACTAGCGCCTACGAGCAGTACTTC. Translating gives CASSPPTSAYEQYF.

Only one count was recorded for this clone. V and J are TRBV9 and TRBJ1-3, with TRBD1 matching 8 bases. The CDR3 loop spans 18 amino acids. From germline, CDR1 is SGDLS and CDR2 YYNGEE. V lost 0 bases, J lost 9 bases, and 17 bases stayed unmatched. This CDR3 is CASSVETPGQAAGGTIYF. In DNA, the CDR3 is TGTGCCAGCAGCGTAGAGACTCCGGGACAGGCCGCGGGGGGCACCATATATTTT.

The chain couples TRBV2 to TRBJ1-2; 8 bases agree with TRBD1. The junction had 8 bases not matched to a gene; V was cut back by 6 bases and J by 5 bases. CDR3 length equals 14 residues. In germline, CDR1 is SNHLY, CDR2 FYNNEI. The CDR3 region is CASRATGEKYGYTF. The CDR3 coding sequence is TGTGCCAGCAGGGCGACAGGGGAAAAGTATGGCTACACCTTC.

This chain joins TRBV3-1 (or the pseudogene TRBV3-2) and TRBJ2-1; 8 bases fit TRBD2. The CDR3 is 15 residues long. Trimming removed 7 bases from V and 4 bases from J; junction bases left unmatched: 9. Germline values: CDR1 LGHDT, CDR2 YNNKEL (reference sequence). This chain's CDR3 is CASTPRGAQYNEQFF. CDR3 nucleotides: TGTGCCAGCACCCCGCGGGGGGCCCAATACAATGAGCAGTTCTTC.

The rearrangement joins TRBV11-2 to TRBJ2-3, with D maybe TRBD2 (5 bases). The germline V and J ends were trimmed by 5 bases and 0 bases, with 18 bases remaining between them. This CDR3 is 17 amino acids long. Germline CDR1 reads SGHAT; CDR2 reads FQNNGV. Here the CDR3 reads CASSLNPPGISTDTQYF. DNA of the CDR3: TGTGCCAGCAGCCTAAATCCGCCGGGAATAAGCACAGATACGCAGTATTTT.

The J gene is TRBJ1-5, the V gene TRBV7-2; 7 bases fit TRBD1. V shed 5 bases, J shed 3 bases, and the junction held 4 bases outside the gene matches. The CDR3 consists of 14 residues. Germline V gene sequence: CDR1 SGHTA, CDR2 FQGNSA. CDR3 protein: CASSPGTANQPQHF. The CDR3 nucleotides are TGTGCCAGCAGCCCAGGGACAGCCAATCAGCCCCAGCATTTT.

This clone was counted a single time. This sequence joins TRBV6-5 and TRBJ1-1; tentative D call: TRBD1 (6 bases). CDR1 is MNHEY and CDR2 is SVGAGI in the germline V gene. This CDR3 has 16 residues. Trimming left V 0 bases short and J 0 bases short, with 11 bases between. Here the CDR3 DNA reads TGTGCCAGCAGTTACTCGAGCACAGGGTTGAACACTGAAGCTTTCTTT. Its translation: CASSYSSTGLNTEAFF.

The J gene is TRBJ2-1, the V gene TRBV5-6; TRBD1 matches at 10 bases. This CDR3 contains 15 residues. The germline CDR1 and CDR2 sequences are SGHDT and YYEEEE. Trimming removed 0 bases from V and 9 bases from J; junction bases left unmatched: 6. Here the CDR3 reads CASSLAGTGAGEQFF. The CDR3 DNA reads TGTGCCAGCAGCTTGGCTGGGACAGGGGCGGGTGAGCAGTTCTTC.

The rearrangement joins TRBV7-9 to TRBJ2-7; TRBD1 matches at 9 bases. With 5 bases clipped from V and 4 bases from J, the junction kept 6 bases outside the gene matches. This CDR3 is 14 amino acids long. CDR1 is SEHNR and CDR2 is FQNEAQ in the germline V gene (reference sequence). This chain's CDR3 is CASSAAGQGYEQYF. The CDR3 DNA follows: TGTGCCAGCAGCGCAGCGGGACAGGGTTACGAGCAGTACTTC.

The CDR3 region is CASSTGTGGANNSPLHF. For the CDR3, the DNA is TGTGCCAGTAGTACTGGGACAGGGGGAGCGAATAATTCACCCCTCCACTTT. This rearrangement joins TRBV19 to TRBJ1-6, with TRBD1 matching over 11 bases. The germline V gene encodes CDR1 LNHDA and CDR2 SQIVND (reference sequence). This CDR3 has 17 amino acids. V shed 4 bases and J 5 bases; nucleotides not matched to a gene: 7.

The chain uses TRBV19 and TRBJ1-4, with D perhaps matching TRBD1 (6 bases). This CDR3 region has 16 residues. V was clipped by 4 bases and J by 0 bases, with 12 bases between them. Germline values: CDR1 LNHDA, CDR2 SQIVND (reference sequence). The CDR3 region has the DNA TGTGCCAGTAGTACCCGACAGGATACAACTAATGAAAAACTGTTTTTT. It translates to CASSTRQDTTNEKLFF.

The genes are TRBV7-2 and TRBJ1-2; no reliable D call. Deletions cut 4 bases from V and 1 base from J, with 13 bases between. Germline CDR1 reads SGHTA; CDR2 reads FQGNSA. CDR3 length: 15 residues. The CDR3 reads CASSSPSGSNYGYTF. The CDR3 DNA is TGTGCCAGCAGCTCCCCGTCGGGGAGTAACTATGGCTACACCTTC. Filled out from reference TRBV7-2 and TRBJ1-2, the complete variable domain reads GAGVSQSPSNKVTEKGKDVELRCDPISGHTALYWYRQSLGQGLEFLIYFQGNSAPDKSGLPSDRFSAERTGGSVSTLTIQRTQQEDSAVYLCASSSPSGSNYGYTFGSGTRLTVV.

CDR3 region: CASSRPSFTDTQYF. CDR3 sequence (DNA): TGCGCCAGCAGCCGACCGTCATTCACAGATACGCAGTATTTT. The gene calls are TRBV5-1 and TRBJ2-3, with no clear D. Trimming removed 4 bases at V and 2 bases at J, with 11 bases between. The CDR3 is 14 residues long. Germline lookup yields CDR1 SGHRS and CDR2 YFSETQ.

The chain recombines TRBV19 with TRBJ2-7; D remains ambiguous. V was clipped by 4 bases and J by 2 bases, with 12 bases between them. CDR1 LNHDA and CDR2 SQIVND come from the germline V gene (reference sequence). This CDR3 comprises 14 residues. This CDR3 reads CASSRSMPPYEQYF. The CDR3 DNA reads as TGTGCCAGTAGTAGAAGTATGCCTCCCTACGAGCAGTACTTC.

This clone has only a few counts. This chain connects TRBV5-8 to TRBJ2-1; 12 positions agree with TRBD2. Germline values: CDR1 SGHTS, CDR2 YDEGEE. The CDR3 sequence is 19 residues long. V lost 6 bases and J lost 0; bases outside the gene matches: 13. CDR3 bases: TGTGCCAGCATCCCATTTGGGCTAGCGGGAGGGAGCTCCTACAATGAGCAGTTCTTC. Its protein is CASIPFGLAGGSSYNEQFF.

This chain uses TRBV6-2 or TRBV6-3 with TRBJ1-2; unclear D gene. CDR3 size: 12 residues. Germline V gene data show CDR1 as MNHEY and CDR2 as SVGEGT. The V end was cut by 5 bases, the J end by 11 bases, with 15 bases between. DNA for the CDR3: TGTGCCAGCAGTCTCGGACGGACTGGTTACACCTTC. It specifies CASSLGRTGYTF.

In nucleotides, the CDR3 is TGTGCCAGCAGCTACAGACAGGGGGAGCAGTACTTC. The encoded protein is CASSYRQGEQYF. The chain is built from TRBV7-6 and TRBJ2-7, with 8 bases that match TRBD1. Trimming at V came to 4 bases and at J to 7 bases, leaving 3 bases not matched to a gene. The CDR3 has 12 residues. Germline values: CDR1 SGHVS, CDR2 FNYEAQ.